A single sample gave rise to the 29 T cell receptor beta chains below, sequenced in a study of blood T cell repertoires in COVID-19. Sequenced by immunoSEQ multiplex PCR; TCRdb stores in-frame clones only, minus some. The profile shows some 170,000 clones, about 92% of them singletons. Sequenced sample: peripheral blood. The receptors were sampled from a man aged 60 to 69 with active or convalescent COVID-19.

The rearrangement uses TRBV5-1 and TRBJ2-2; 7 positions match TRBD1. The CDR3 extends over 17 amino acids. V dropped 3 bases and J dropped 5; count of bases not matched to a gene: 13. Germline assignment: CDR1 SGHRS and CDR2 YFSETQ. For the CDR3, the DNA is TGCGCCAGCAGCTCCCGGGACAGAATCGGTAGGACCGGGGAGCTGTTTTTT. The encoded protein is CASSSRDRIGRTGELFF.

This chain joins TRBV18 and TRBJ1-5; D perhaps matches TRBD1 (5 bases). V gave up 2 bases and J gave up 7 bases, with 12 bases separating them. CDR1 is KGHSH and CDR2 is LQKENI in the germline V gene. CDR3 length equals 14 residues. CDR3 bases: TGTGCCAGCTCACCAGGGGACGGGGGGCAGCCCCAGCATTTT. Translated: CASSPGDGGQPQHF.

The CDR3 sequence is CSVRGSETQYF. The CDR3 nucleotides are TGCAGCGTTAGAGGGTCGGAGACCCAGTACTTC. The V and J genes are TRBV29-1 and TRBJ2-5, with D maybe TRBD2 (5 bases). The CDR3 runs to 11 residues. Germline V gene data show CDR1 as SQVTM and CDR2 as ANQGSEA. The V end lost 5 bases, the J end lost 5 bases, and 9 bases lay between the germline ends.

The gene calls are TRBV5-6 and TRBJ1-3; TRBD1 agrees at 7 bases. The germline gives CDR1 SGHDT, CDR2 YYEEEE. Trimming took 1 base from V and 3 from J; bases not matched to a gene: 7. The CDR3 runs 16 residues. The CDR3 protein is CASSLIDRVNGNTIYF. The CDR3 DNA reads TGTGCCAGCAGCTTGATCGACAGGGTAAATGGAAACACCATATATTTT.

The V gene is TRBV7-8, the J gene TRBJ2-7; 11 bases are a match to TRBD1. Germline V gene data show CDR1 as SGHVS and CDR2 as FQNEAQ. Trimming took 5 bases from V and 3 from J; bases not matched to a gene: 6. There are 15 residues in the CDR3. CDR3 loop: CASSPWTGGIYEQYF. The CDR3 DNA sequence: TGTGCCAGCAGCCCCTGGACAGGGGGCATCTACGAGCAGTACTTC.

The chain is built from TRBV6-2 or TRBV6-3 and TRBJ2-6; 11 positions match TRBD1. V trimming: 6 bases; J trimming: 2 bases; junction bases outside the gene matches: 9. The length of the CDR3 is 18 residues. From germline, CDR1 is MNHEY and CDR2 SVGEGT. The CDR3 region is CASSLPGQGVAGANVLTF. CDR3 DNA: TGTGCCAGCAGCTTACCGGGACAGGGGGTTGCTGGGGCCAACGTCCTGACTTTC.

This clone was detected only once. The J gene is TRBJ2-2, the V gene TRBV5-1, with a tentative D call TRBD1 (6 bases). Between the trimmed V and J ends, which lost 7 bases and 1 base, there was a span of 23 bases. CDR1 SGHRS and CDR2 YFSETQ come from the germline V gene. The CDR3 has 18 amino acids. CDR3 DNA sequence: TGCGCCAGCGGCGATGGTACAGGGCGACCACAGAACACCGGGGAGCTGTTTTTT. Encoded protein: CASGDGTGRPQNTGELFF. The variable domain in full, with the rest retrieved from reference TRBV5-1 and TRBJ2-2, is KAGVTQTPRYLIKTRGQQVTLSCSPISGHRSVSWYQQTPGQGLQFLFEYFSETQRNKGNFPGRFSGRQFSNSRSEMNVSTLELGDSALYLCASGDGTGRPQNTGELFFGEGSRLTVL.

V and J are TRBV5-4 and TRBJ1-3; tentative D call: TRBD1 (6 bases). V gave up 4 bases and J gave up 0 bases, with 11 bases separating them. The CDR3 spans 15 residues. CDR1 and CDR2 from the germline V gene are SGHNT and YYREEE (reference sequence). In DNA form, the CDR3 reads TGTGCCAGCAGCACTACAGGGCTCTCTGGAAACACCATATATTTT. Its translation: CASSTTGLSGNTIYF.

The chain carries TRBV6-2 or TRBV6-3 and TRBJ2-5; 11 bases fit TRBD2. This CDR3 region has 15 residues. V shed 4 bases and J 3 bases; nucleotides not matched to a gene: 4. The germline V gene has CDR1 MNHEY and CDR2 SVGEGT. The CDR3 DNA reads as TGTGCCAGCAGTTGGGGACTAGCGGATAAAGAGACCCAGTACTTC. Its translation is CASSWGLADKETQYF.

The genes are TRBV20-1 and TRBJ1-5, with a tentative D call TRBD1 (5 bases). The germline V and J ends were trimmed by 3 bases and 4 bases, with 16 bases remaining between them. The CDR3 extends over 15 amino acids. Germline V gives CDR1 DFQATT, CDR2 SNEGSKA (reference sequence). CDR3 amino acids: CSASDRGSGNQPQHF. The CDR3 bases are TGCAGTGCTAGTGATCGGGGGTCCGGGAATCAGCCCCAGCATTTT.

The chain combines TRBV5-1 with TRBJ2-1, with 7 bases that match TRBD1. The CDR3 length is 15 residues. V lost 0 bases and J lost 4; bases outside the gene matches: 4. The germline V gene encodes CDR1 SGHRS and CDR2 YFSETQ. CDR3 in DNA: TGCGCCAGCAGCTTGGCCGGGACAGCTTACAATGAGCAGTTCTTC. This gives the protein CASSLAGTAYNEQFF.

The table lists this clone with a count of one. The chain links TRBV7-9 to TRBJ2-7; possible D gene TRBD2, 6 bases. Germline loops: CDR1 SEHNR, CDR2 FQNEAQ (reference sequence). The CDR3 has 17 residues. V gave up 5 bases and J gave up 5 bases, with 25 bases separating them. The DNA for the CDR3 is TGTGCCAGCAGCCCTAGGCGGGTTGCGGGACCCGGGAACGAGCAGTACTTC. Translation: CASSPRRVAGPGNEQYF.

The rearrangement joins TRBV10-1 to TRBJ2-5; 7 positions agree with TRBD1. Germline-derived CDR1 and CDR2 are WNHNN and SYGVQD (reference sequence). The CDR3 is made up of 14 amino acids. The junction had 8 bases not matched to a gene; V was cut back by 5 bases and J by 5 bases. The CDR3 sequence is CASSTGTAMETQYF. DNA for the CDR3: TGCGCCAGCAGTACTGGGACAGCCATGGAGACCCAGTACTTC.

CDR3 DNA: TGCGCCAGCAGCCAAGATCTCCCCCACAGGGCTGAAAAACTGTTTTTT. Translation gives CASSQDLPHRAEKLFF. J is TRBJ1-4 and V is TRBV4-1, with D perhaps TRBD1 (6 bases). Germline CDR1 reads MGHRA; CDR2 reads YSYEKL. The CDR3 extends over 16 amino acids. V lost 0 bases and J lost 7, with 15 bases in between.

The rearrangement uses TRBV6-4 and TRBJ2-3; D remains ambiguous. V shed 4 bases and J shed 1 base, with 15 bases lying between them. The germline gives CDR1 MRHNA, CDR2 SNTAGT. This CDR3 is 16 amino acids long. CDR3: CASSVPRQKCTDTQYF. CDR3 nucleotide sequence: TGTGCCAGCAGTGTACCAAGACAAAAATGCACAGATACGCAGTATTTT.

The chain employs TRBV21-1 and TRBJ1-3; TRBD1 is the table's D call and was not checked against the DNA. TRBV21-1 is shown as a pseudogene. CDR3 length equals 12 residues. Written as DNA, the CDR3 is TGTGCCAGCCCCAAAACTGGAAACACCATATATTTT. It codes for CASPKTGNTIYF.

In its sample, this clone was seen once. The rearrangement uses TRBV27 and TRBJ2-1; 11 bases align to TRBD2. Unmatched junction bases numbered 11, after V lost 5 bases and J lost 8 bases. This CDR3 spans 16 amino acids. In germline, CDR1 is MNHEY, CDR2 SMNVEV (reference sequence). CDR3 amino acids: CASSRRLAGYYHEQFF. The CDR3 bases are TGTGCCAGCAGTCGCCGACTAGCGGGATACTATCATGAGCAGTTCTTC.

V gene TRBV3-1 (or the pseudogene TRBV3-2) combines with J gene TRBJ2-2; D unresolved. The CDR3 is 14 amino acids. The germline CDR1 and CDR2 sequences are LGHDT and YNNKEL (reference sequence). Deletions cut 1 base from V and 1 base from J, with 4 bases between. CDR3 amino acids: CASSQAQNTGELFF. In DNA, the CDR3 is TGTGCCAGCAGCCAAGCCCAGAACACCGGGGAGCTGTTTTTT.

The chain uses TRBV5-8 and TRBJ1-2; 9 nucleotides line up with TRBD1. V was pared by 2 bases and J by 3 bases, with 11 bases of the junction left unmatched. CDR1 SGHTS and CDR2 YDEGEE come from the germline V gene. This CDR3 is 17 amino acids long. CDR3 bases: TGTGCCAGCAGCTTTCCCTCTGGGGACAGGGTGTACTATGGCTACACCTTC. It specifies CASSFPSGDRVYYGYTF.

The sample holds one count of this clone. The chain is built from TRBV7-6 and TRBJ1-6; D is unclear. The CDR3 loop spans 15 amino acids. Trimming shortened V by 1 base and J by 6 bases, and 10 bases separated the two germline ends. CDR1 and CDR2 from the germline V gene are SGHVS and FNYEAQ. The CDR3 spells CASSLGSLVNSPLHF. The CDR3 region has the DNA TGTGCCAGCAGCTTAGGGAGTCTAGTTAATTCACCCCTCCACTTT.

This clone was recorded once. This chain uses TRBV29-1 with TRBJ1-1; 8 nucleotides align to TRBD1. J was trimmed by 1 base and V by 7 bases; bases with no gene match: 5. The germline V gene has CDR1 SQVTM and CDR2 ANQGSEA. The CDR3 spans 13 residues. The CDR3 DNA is TGCAGCGGTACCGGGACAGGGAACACTGAAGCTTTCTTT. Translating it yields CSGTGTGNTEAFF.

CDR3 coding DNA: TGTGCCAGCACCTCCACCCGGGTCAGGGGGAATGAGCAGTTCTTC. Amino acid sequence: CASTSTRVRGNEQFF. This chain links TRBV2 with TRBJ2-1, with 7 bases fitting TRBD1. With 7 bases clipped from V and 7 bases from J, the junction kept 13 bases outside the gene matches. The CDR3 spans 15 residues. Germline values: CDR1 SNHLY, CDR2 FYNNEI. Full variable domain (remainder filled in from reference TRBV2 and TRBJ2-1): EPEVTQTPSHQVTQMGQEVILRCVPISNHLYFYWYRQILGQKVEFLVSFYNNEISEKSEIFDDQFSVERPDGSNFTLKIRSTKLEDSAMYFCASTSTRVRGNEQFFGPGTRLTVL.

CDR3 sequence reads: CASSTGTSGSTDTQYF. For the CDR3, the DNA is TGTGCCAGCAGTACCGGGACTAGCGGGAGCACAGATACGCAGTATTTT. The chain joins TRBV5-8 to TRBJ2-3, with 12 nucleotides matching TRBD2. After removal of 5 bases from V and 0 bases from J, the junction contained 4 bases not matched to a gene. Germline CDR1 SGHTS, CDR2 YDEGEE. The CDR3 has 16 residues.

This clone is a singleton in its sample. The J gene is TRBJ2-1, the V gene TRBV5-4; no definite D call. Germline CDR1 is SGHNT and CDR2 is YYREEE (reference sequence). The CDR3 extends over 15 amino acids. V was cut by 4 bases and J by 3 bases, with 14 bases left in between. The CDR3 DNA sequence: TGTGCCAGCAGCCCTCCGCCAGAGCGCTACAATGAGCAGTTCTTC. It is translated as CASSPPPERYNEQFF.

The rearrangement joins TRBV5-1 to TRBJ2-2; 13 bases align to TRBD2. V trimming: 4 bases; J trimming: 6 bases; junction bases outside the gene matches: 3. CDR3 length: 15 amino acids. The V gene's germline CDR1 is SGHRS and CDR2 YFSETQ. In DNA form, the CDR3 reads TGCGCCAGCAGCCGGACTAGCGGGAGCCCCGGGGAGCTGTTTTTT. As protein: CASSRTSGSPGELFF. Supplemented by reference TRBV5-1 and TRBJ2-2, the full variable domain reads KAGVTQTPRYLIKTRGQQVTLSCSPISGHRSVSWYQQTPGQGLQFLFEYFSETQRNKGNFPGRFSGRQFSNSRSEMNVSTLELGDSALYLCASSRTSGSPGELFFGEGSRLTVL.

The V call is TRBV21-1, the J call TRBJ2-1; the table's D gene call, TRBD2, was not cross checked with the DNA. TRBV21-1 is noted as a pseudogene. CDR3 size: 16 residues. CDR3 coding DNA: TGTGCCAGCAGCAAAGAGGCGTGGAGCTCCTACAATGAGCAGTTCTTC. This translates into CASSKEAWSSYNEQFF.

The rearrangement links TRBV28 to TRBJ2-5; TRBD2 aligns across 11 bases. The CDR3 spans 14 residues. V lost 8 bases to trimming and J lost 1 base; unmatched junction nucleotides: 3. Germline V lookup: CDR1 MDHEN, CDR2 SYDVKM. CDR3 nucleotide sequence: TGTGCCAGCCTTAGCGGGGGGGCCCAAGAGACCCAGTACTTC. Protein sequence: CASLSGGAQETQYF. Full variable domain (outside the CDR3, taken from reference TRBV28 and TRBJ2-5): DVKVTQSSRYLVKRTGEKVFLECVQDMDHENMFWYRQDPGLGLRLIYFSYDVKMKEKGDIPEGYSVSREKKERFSLILESASTNQTSMYLCASLSGGAQETQYFGPGTRLLVL.

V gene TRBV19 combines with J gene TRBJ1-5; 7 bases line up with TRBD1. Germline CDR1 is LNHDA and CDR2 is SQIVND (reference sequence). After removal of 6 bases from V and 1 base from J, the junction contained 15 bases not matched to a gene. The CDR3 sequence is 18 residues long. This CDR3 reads CASSFDRESGSSNQPQHF. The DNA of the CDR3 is TGTGCCAGTAGCTTCGACAGGGAAAGTGGATCAAGCAATCAGCCCCAGCATTTT.

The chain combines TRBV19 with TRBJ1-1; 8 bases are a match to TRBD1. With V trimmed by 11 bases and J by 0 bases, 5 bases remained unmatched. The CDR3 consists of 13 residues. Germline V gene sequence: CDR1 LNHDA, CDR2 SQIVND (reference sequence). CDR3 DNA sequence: TGTGCCGTACGGGACAGGTTGAACACTGAAGCTTTCTTT. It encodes CAVRDRLNTEAFF.